This entry describes one T cell receptor beta chain. Its antigen specificity is not known. No qualities accompany the bases; no much larger clone lies one base away. These data belong to a study of shared clonotypes between healthy human individuals (dated by TCRdb to 2018 to 2020). Broadly, across the study: The cohort included three men and a couple of women between 18 and 49 years of age. For each donor, CD4 naive and CD4 memory were each run on three plates, CD8 naive on two plates, and CD8 memory on one plate. To estimate repertoire size and how much clonotype sharing occurs between individuals, the study deeply sequenced the blood TCR repertoires of several healthy adults. To increase sequencing depth and limit assay-specific biases, different laboratories used diverse techniques to prepare libraries and sequence TCR repertoires. Between about 0.94 and 8.9 billion PBMCs per donor were obtained by leukapheresis. The paper as a whole reports these results and caveats: Sharing across a few donors was observed for roughly 5% of naive CD4, over 3% of naive CD8, 2.3% of memory CD4, and roughly 0.4% of memory CD8 clonotypes. Larger estimated clonotype richness was generally found for naive subsets than for memory subsets. Pairwise subsampling led to the expectation that sequencing depth would affect the degree of clonotype sharing among donors. Sampling was restricted to blood, and TCR repertoires in tissue are likely to differ from TCR repertoires in blood. Even with the large sequencing depth, rarefaction of the sorted-subset datasets indicated that sequencing was incomplete. Clonotypes shared by all four sorted-subset donors showed higher generation probabilities than non-shared clonotypes. The genetic and exposure-history diversity represented was limited by the small number of donors.

Using the deep immunoSEQ assay, multiplex PCR amplified TCR CDR3 regions from genomic DNA. Extracted genomic DNA from each cell subset was spread evenly across all wells of several immunoSEQ 96-well plates, with each plate serving as a replicate. For sorted subsets, each replicate PCR was loaded with around 220 ng genomic DNA, equivalent to 32,000 or so T cell genomes. Purified libraries were measured with a Qubit 3.0 fluorometer, size-checked on a Bioanalyzer 2100, and measured again with the KAPA Library Quantification kit. Every immunoSEQ 96-well plate was sequenced on a separate single-read 150-cycle Illumina NextSeq 550 flow cell. The study's processing was this. The immunoSEQ output contained only junctional sequences without quality scores, so filtering could not match that applied to full-length reads. Sequences were annotated with PyIR, a Python wrapper for IgBLAST v1.9, and V/J genes and CDR3 were assigned using IMGT germline references. Any read was removed if the V/J assignment was weak (E-value above 1e-6), the CDR3 was missing, or the read contained stop codons, out-of-frame junctions, or ambiguous translated residues. V3J clonotypes were defined by identical inferred V gene, J gene, and CDR3 amino acid sequence. Percentage overlap between repertoires was computed as shared unique clonotypes divided by the size of the smaller repertoire. Repertoire richness was assessed with RTK rarefaction, the Chao1 estimator, and Recon v2.1 estimates of unobserved clonotypes. OLGA was used to compute generation probabilities for all TCRbeta clonotypes that the gDNA method yielded from a handful of donors. TCRdb provides this immuneACCESS table in a form limited to in-frame rearrangements. Some clones are lacking; in checked studies, under half of them reflect an unresolved V gene, and why the rest are absent is not known. The V and J calls and clone size were taken over from that table, and D and trimming were inferred from the DNA. In all, the sample holds 2 million to 2.5 million clones, and about 90% of those were seen once. The top ten hold 0.3% to 0.45% of the sample.

V is cut by 4 bases and J by 6 bases, and the space between the germline ends is 7 bases. From its cysteine to its phenylalanine, the CDR3 spans 12 amino acids. Solely the CDR3 DNA is kept, with 36 bases framed from the first base. The germline V gene gives CDR1 as SGHRS and CDR2 as YFSETQ. The donors were healthy, HIV-negative adults who had no recently reported acute infections or vaccinations. All donors were Caucasian adults living in Nashville, Tennessee, USA. CD4+ T cells were enriched by magnetic negative selection; naive cells were then positively selected on CD45RA, and the negative fraction formed the memory subset. Blood was collected by leukapheresis, and PBMCs were isolated by Ficoll-Histopaque density gradient centrifugation and then cryopreserved in liquid nitrogen vapor phase. Analytical flow cytometry was used to check the purity and quantity of every magnetically sorted T cell population. Genomic DNA was isolated from every sorted fraction and measured by UV absorbance on a Nanodrop 2000c.

Sequencing input: naive CD4+ T cells from PBMCs. In light of the paper, this sample's cell subset or site label describes: CD45RA+ positively selected. The clonotype originates from a man younger than 30 in good health. Some clones in this sample may be carry-over from other donors' samples. The chain employs TRBV5-1 and TRBJ2-2; no D segment can be confidently identified. The nucleotides read TGCGCCAGCAGCCAGCACCCCGGGGAGCTGTTTTTT. Its protein product is CASSQHPGELFF.